This T cell receptor beta chain was observed in a study of cytotoxic CD8 clonotypes in ibrutinib-treated CLL. General study points: A rise in clonality was seen at ibrutinib response, and a fall back toward baseline was seen at progression.

CDR1 is SGHDT, CDR2 YYEEEE, per germline. Trimming pared 0 bases from V and 7 bases from J, leaving 10 bases between. This CDR3 comprises 13 residues. Clones were read by immunoSEQ multiplex PCR, and TCRdb kept only the in-frame ones, dropping some. The sample has about 160,000 clones; 81% are singletons. Comments on this clone: The antigen is unknown.

This specimen consisted of PBMCs, obtained after 12 months of ibrutinib treatment. The TCR sequence derives from a human donor with chronic lymphocytic leukemia. The J gene is TRBJ1-1, the V gene TRBV5-6; the D is unclear. CDR3 protein: CASSLGRLVEAFF. CDR3 sequence (DNA): TGTGCCAGCAGCTTGGGGAGGCTTGTTGAAGCTTTCTTT.